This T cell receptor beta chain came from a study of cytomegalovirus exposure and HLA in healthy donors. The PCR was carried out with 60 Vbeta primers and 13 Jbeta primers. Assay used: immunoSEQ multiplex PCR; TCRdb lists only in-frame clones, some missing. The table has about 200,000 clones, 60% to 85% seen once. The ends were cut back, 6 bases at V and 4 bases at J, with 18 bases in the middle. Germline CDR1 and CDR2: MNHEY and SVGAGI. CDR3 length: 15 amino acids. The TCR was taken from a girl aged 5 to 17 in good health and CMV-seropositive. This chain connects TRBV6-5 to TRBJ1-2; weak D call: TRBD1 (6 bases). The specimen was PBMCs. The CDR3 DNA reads TGTGCCAGCAGGTCTCCACAGGGAACTTTCTATGGCTACACCTTC. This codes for CASRSPQGTFYGYTF.